The next 10 T cell receptor beta chains were all read from a single sample in a study of blood T cell repertoires in COVID-19. The assay was immunoSEQ multiplex PCR, and TCRdb's table has in-frame clones only and misses some. The sample lists almost 200,000 clones, 85% occurring once. Sequencing input: peripheral blood. Receptors were obtained from a man aged 60-69 years with COVID-19, enrolled during active disease.

This chain links TRBV15 with TRBJ2-5; 12 bases are a match to TRBD2. CDR3 length equals 17 residues. The germline gives CDR1 LNHNV, CDR2 YYDKDF (reference sequence). Trimming cost V 1 base and J 4 bases; bases outside gene matches: 7. The CDR3 is CATSRGLAGVGAETQYF. CDR3 nucleotide sequence: TGTGCCACCAGCAGAGGACTAGCGGGAGTAGGGGCAGAGACCCAGTACTTC.

This chain connects TRBV5-6 to TRBJ1-6; D is uncertain. This CDR3 contains 13 residues. The germline V and J ends were trimmed by 9 bases and 6 bases, with 13 bases remaining between them. CDR1 is SGHDT and CDR2 is YYEEEE in the germline V gene. CDR3 amino acids: CATSSRPNSPLHF. CDR3 DNA: TGTGCCACCTCATCGCGGCCTAATTCACCCCTCCACTTT.

This clone occurred a few times. This chain links TRBV5-1 with TRBJ1-3; D might be TRBD1 (5 bases). Between the trimmed V and J ends, which lost 2 bases and 0 bases, there was a span of 9 bases. Per the germline V gene, CDR1 is SGHRS and CDR2 is YFSETQ. CDR3 length: 15 amino acids. CDR3 sequence: CASSFQGASGNTIYF. CDR3 in DNA: TGCGCCAGCAGCTTTCAGGGCGCCTCTGGAAACACCATATATTTT. The variable domain in full, completed from reference TRBV5-1 and TRBJ1-3, reads KAGVTQTPRYLIKTRGQQVTLSCSPISGHRSVSWYQQTPGQGLQFLFEYFSETQRNKGNFPGRFSGRQFSNSRSEMNVSTLELGDSALYLCASSFQGASGNTIYFGEGSWLTVV.

V gene TRBV12-3 or TRBV12-4 combines with J gene TRBJ1-4; D uncertain. There are 11 residues in the CDR3. Trimming cost V 9 bases and J 8 bases, with 10 bases left between them. DNA of the CDR3: TGTGCCAGTTACGGCGGCGAAAAACTGTTTTTT. Amino acids: CASYGGEKLFF.

This chain uses TRBV5-1 with TRBJ1-1, with D unclear. The CDR3 sequence is 15 residues long. Trimming shortened V by 4 bases and J by 0 bases, and 13 bases separated the two germline ends. The germline V gene has CDR1 SGHRS and CDR2 YFSETQ. The CDR3 DNA follows: TGCGCCAGCAGCCCCTCTACTTCGATGAACACTGAAGCTTTCTTT. This translates into CASSPSTSMNTEAFF.

This rearrangement joins TRBV6-5 to TRBJ1-6, with D unresolved. The CDR3 spans 14 residues. Germline V gene sequence: CDR1 MNHEY, CDR2 SVGAGI. V lost 6 bases, J lost 7 bases, and 13 bases lay in between. The CDR3 DNA sequence: TGTGCCAGCAGCCCCCGGCAGGCGAATTCACCCCTCCACTTT. Translated: CASSPRQANSPLHF.

The chain combines TRBV5-1 with TRBJ1-1; TRBD1 is a possible D gene (5 bases). The CDR3 runs 14 residues. Trimming left V 2 bases short and J 1 base short, with 9 bases between. Germline V gene data show CDR1 as SGHRS and CDR2 as YFSETQ. DNA for the CDR3: TGCGCCAGCAGCTTAGGACATTCGAACACTGAAGCTTTCTTT. The encoded protein is CASSLGHSNTEAFF. Combining the CDR3 with reference TRBV5-1 and TRBJ1-1 gives the whole variable domain KAGVTQTPRYLIKTRGQQVTLSCSPISGHRSVSWYQQTPGQGLQFLFEYFSETQRNKGNFPGRFSGRQFSNSRSEMNVSTLELGDSALYLCASSLGHSNTEAFFGQGTRLTVV.

This rearrangement joins TRBV18 to TRBJ2-7; D perhaps matches TRBD1 (6 bases). The CDR3 is 15 amino acids. CDR1 and CDR2 from the germline V gene are KGHSH and LQKENI. Trimming cost V 3 bases and J 3 bases, with 15 bases left between them. The CDR3: CASSPPGRGFYEQYF. The CDR3 DNA follows: TGTGCCAGCTCACCGCCCGGTAGGGGGTTCTACGAGCAGTACTTC.

The chain's CDR3 is CASSRGGGSTDTQYF. The CDR3, as DNA: TGCGCCAGCAGCCGGGGAGGGGGTAGCACAGATACGCAGTATTTT. J is TRBJ2-3 and V is TRBV4-1; possibly TRBD2 for D (7 bases). V shed 4 bases and J shed 0 bases, with 11 bases lying between them. Germline assignment: CDR1 MGHRA and CDR2 YSYEKL. CDR3 length equals 15 residues.

This rearrangement joins TRBV30 to TRBJ2-1; D perhaps matches TRBD2 (5 bases). Germline V CDR1 and CDR2: GTSNPN, SVGIG (reference sequence). Trimming left V 2 bases short and J 5 bases short, with 10 bases between. The CDR3 totals 13 residues. In DNA, the CDR3 is TGTGCCTGGAGTCGAGGGCCGGACAATGAGCAGTTCTTC. Its protein product is CAWSRGPDNEQFF.